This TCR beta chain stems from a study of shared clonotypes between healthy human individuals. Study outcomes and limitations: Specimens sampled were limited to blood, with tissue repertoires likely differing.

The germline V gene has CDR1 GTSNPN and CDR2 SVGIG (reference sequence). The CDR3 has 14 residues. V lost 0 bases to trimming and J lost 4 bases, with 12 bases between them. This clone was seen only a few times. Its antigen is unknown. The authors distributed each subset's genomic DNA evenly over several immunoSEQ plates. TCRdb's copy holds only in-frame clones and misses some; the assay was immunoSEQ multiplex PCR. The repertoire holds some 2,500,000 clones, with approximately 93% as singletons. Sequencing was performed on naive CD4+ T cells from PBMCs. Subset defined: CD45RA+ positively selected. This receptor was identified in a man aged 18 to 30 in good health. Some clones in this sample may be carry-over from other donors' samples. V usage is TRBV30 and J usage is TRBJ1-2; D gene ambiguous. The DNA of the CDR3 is TGTGCCTGGAGTGTGAGTCTTCAAGTCTATGGCTACACCTTC. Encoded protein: CAWSVSLQVYGYTF.